The text below deals with one T cell receptor beta chain. The antigen is undetermined. Using its own MiXCR run on the reads, TCRdb lists one record per CDR3 protein. Of about 830,000 distinct CDR3 sequences in the sample, approximately 30% were seen once. The length of the CDR3 is 13 residues. The germline V gene encodes CDR1 MNHEY and CDR2 SVGEGT. The V end was cut by 3 bases, the J end by 3 bases, with 8 bases between. This sample is drawn from a study of T cell repertoires in cytomegalovirus infection. The overall study: As its CMV epitopes, the study selected recently identified HLA-C-restricted and well-studied HLA-B-restricted targets. Matching HLA type, along with CMV infection, was indicated by public TCR beta signatures. Whole-study findings and limits: It was HLA-C-restricted CMV-specific TCR beta clonotypes that dominated the response ex vivo. Accumulated public TCR beta family frequency recognized individuals carrying CMV together with the relevant HLA.

The sample in question was cultured CD8+ T cells from PBMCs, obtained from culture after CMV antigen stimulation. The receptor was isolated from a human donor in good health (CMV status not recorded). Some clones in this sample may be carry-over from other donors' samples. This chain joins TRBV6-2 or TRBV6-3 and TRBJ1-1, with D unclear. CDR3: CASSYFLYTEAFF. The DNA of the CDR3 is TGTGCCAGCAGTTATTTTTTATACACTGAAGCTTTCTTT.